The source of this T cell receptor beta chain is a study of neurological immune-mediated disorders. The length of the CDR3 is 14 residues. Per germline, CDR1 SEHNR and CDR2 FQNEAQ (reference sequence). Overall study findings and caveats: No sharing of CDR3 amino acid sequences was observed among expanded clones across subjects, suggesting private repertoires in all groups. The highest TCR clonal expansion occurred in HTLV-1-associated myelopathy; multiple sclerosis fell below healthy controls.

Indicated time point: longitudinal time-point 2. Preparation of the unsorted libraries drew on 2 million PBMCs stored at -80 C. One entry per CDR3 protein, called by TCRdb with MiXCR from the 5' RACE reads. The sample lists around 50,000 distinct CDR3 sequences; around 13% were seen once. As concerns this clonotype: The antigen remains unidentified.

The receptor comes from a male donor with HTLV-1-associated myelopathy (HAM/TSP). What was sequenced was PBMCs. V usage is TRBV7-9 and J usage is TRBJ1-1; 8 bases map to TRBD1. As DNA, the CDR3 is TGTGCAAGCGCATTCGGACAGGGCGACGCTGAAGCTTTCTTT. As protein: CASAFGQGDAEAFF.